This T cell receptor beta chain was sequenced for a study of siplizumab effects on memory and regulatory T cells. Study-wide points: Naive T cells seemed more diverse than memory cells; they also seemed major alloresponse contributors. Proliferating CD4+ or CD8+ clones, roughly 75-96% of them, lacked an assignable naive or memory phenotype. Unstimulated subsets contained matches for only a minor fraction of alloreactive clones. The study did not confirm that proliferating Tregs from siplizumab cultures were suppressive.

TCRdb's table, derived via immunoSEQ multiplex PCR, lists solely in-frame clones and lacks some. The data hold roughly 70,000 clones, with 93% observed a single time. The length of the CDR3 is 15 residues. Deletions cut 3 bases from V and 0 bases from J, with 11 bases between. From germline, CDR1 is LNHDA and CDR2 SQIVND (reference sequence). As to this clone: The antigen remains undetermined.

This clonotype originated in a human donor in good health. Sequenced input: CD8+ T cells sorted from blood. The V gene is TRBV19, the J gene TRBJ1-1, with D uncertain. CDR3 amino acids: CASSMSSGMNTEAFF. For the CDR3, the DNA is TGTGCCAGTAGTATGTCTTCCGGTATGAACACTGAAGCTTTCTTT.